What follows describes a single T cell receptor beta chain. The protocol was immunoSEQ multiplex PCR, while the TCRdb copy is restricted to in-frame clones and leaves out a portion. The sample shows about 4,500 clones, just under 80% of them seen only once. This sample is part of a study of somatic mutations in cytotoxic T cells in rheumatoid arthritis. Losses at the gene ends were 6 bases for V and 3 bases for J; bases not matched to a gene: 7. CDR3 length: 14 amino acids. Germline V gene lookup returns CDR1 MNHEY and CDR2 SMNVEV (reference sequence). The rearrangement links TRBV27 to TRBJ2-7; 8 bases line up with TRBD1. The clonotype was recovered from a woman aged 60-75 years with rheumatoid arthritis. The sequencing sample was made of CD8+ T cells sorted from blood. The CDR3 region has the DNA TGTGCCAGCAGACCCGCAGGGGGCAACTACGAGCAGTACGTC. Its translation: CASRPAGGNYEQYV.